Listed here are 29 T cell receptor beta chains from one sample, sequenced in a study of T-cell memory formation after mild COVID-19. Each CDR3 protein gets one entry after TCRdb re-called the 5' RACE reads with MiXCR. The repertoire holds approximately 48,000 distinct CDR3 sequences, with 7% to 8% as singletons. The sample comprised PBMCs or a T cell subset sorted from them (not recorded which). Receptor source: a young man who had mild COVID-19 (a few samples of this study predate the infection). Cell type and time point are not known.

The V call is TRBV5-4, the J call TRBJ2-6; 8 nucleotides align to TRBD1. This CDR3 has 17 residues. V lost 6 bases, J lost 4 bases, and 12 bases stayed unmatched. The germline CDR1 and CDR2 sequences are SGHNT and YYREEE (reference sequence). The CDR3 protein is CASTRGQGARGANVLTF. In DNA, the CDR3 is TGTGCCAGCACCCGGGGGCAGGGGGCGCGGGGGGCCAACGTCCTGACTTTC.

This clonotype occurred a few times. The chain carries TRBV9 and TRBJ2-1; D tentatively fits TRBD1 or TRBD2 (5 bases each). The CDR3 length is 14 residues. Germline CDR1 is SGDLS and CDR2 is YYNGEE. Trimming removed 4 bases from V and 9 bases from J, with 17 bases in between. CDR3 coding DNA: TGTGCCAGCAGCCCCCCGGGGAGAAGGGGTGAGCAGTTCTTC. This translates into CASSPPGRRGEQFF.

This clonotype has just a few counts. The rearrangement uses TRBV27 and TRBJ1-2, with 7 bases aligning to TRBD1. The CDR3 loop spans 16 amino acids. The germline gives CDR1 MNHEY, CDR2 SMNVEV (reference sequence). The junction had 12 bases not matched to a gene; V was cut back by 6 bases and J by 2 bases. The CDR3 DNA sequence: TGTGCCAGCAGCCCGCGACAGGGTCGGGGCAACTATGGCTACACCTTC. Protein product: CASSPRQGRGNYGYTF.

This clonotype turned up a few times. The chain links TRBV5-1 to TRBJ2-1; 9 bases are shared with TRBD1. Germline loops: CDR1 SGHRS, CDR2 YFSETQ. V trimming: 4 bases; J trimming: 3 bases; junction bases outside the gene matches: 2. The CDR3 runs to 14 residues. The CDR3 sequence is CASSRGQGYNEQFF. CDR3 sequence (DNA): TGCGCCAGCAGCAGGGGACAGGGCTACAATGAGCAGTTCTTC.

This chain joins TRBV3-1 and TRBJ2-7, with 9 bases fitting TRBD2. With 0 bases clipped from V and 4 bases from J, the junction kept 4 bases outside the gene matches. Germline V lookup: CDR1 LGHDT, CDR2 YNNKEL (reference sequence). This CDR3 contains 15 residues. The CDR3 sequence is CASSQDMGLAYEQYF. Written as DNA, the CDR3 is TGTGCCAGCAGCCAAGACATGGGACTAGCTTACGAGCAGTACTTC.

V gene TRBV6-5 combines with J gene TRBJ1-1; no firm D call. Trimming took 0 bases from V and 8 from J, leaving 10 bases between them. CDR3 length: 13 amino acids. The germline gives CDR1 MNHEY, CDR2 SVGAGI. CDR3 coding DNA: TGTGCCAGCAGTTACTCGAATGCAGGAGAAGCTTTCTTT. This gives the protein CASSYSNAGEAFF.

In its sample, this clonotype was seen many times. This rearrangement joins TRBV3-1 to TRBJ2-2; possible D gene TRBD2, 5 bases. Germline V gene data show CDR1 as LGHDT and CDR2 as YNNKEL (reference sequence). CDR3 length: 16 residues. Trimming stripped 0 bases from V and 6 bases from J, with 14 bases between. Written as DNA, the CDR3 is TGTGCCAGCAGCCAAGAAAGTTCGGGGTATGCCGGGGAGCTGTTTTTT. The encoded protein is CASSQESSGYAGELFF.

CDR3 bases: TGTGCCAGCAGCTTAGGGGAAGGCGAGCAGTACGTC. Its translation: CASSLGEGEQYV. This chain connects TRBV7-9 to TRBJ2-7; D remains unclear. Germline CDR1 reads SEHNR; CDR2 reads FQNEAQ (reference sequence). The CDR3 loop spans 12 amino acids. V shed 1 base and J shed 6 bases, with 7 bases lying between them.

This clonotype was seen a few times. This chain connects TRBV12-5 to TRBJ1-1, with D possibly TRBD1 on 5 matching bases. Trimming removed 4 bases from V and 2 bases from J, with 17 bases in between. Germline V CDR1 and CDR2: LGHNT, FRNRAP. The CDR3 loop spans 16 amino acids. CDR3 protein: CASGSQNLWTNTEAFF. In DNA, the CDR3 is TGTGCTAGTGGTTCGCAAAATCTCTGGACAAACACTGAAGCTTTCTTT.

The V gene is TRBV11-3, the J gene TRBJ2-3; D not certain. Germline CDR1 and CDR2: SGHNT and YENEEA. This CDR3 is built from 13 residues. V lost 4 bases and J lost 1, with 6 bases in between. The CDR3 sequence: CASSWRGTDTQYF. CDR3 DNA: TGTGCCAGCAGCTGGAGAGGCACAGATACGCAGTATTTT.

Many counts were recorded for this clonotype. V gene TRBV10-3 combines with J gene TRBJ2-1, with 12 bases lining up with TRBD2. Trimming cost V 10 bases and J 7 bases; bases outside gene matches: 5. The CDR3 is 13 amino acids. The V gene's germline CDR1 is ENHRY and CDR2 SYGVKD. CDR3: CATLAGGRNEQFF. Written as DNA, the CDR3 is TGTGCCACCCTAGCGGGGGGGCGAAATGAGCAGTTCTTC.

This clonotype was detected only a few times. CDR3 bases: TGCAGTGCTTACCTTCCAGGGGCTGCGACTGAAGCTTTCTTT. Translation gives CSAYLPGAATEAFF. The rearrangement links TRBV20-1 to TRBJ1-1; D is perhaps TRBD1 (6 bases). The CDR3 sequence is 14 residues long. CDR1 and CDR2 (germline): DFQATT, SNEGSKA (reference sequence). Trimming left V 5 bases short and J 5 bases short, with 18 bases between.

This clonotype has more than one count but fewer than ten. The CDR3 nucleotides are TGTGCCTCCGGGGGGGAGGTAACAGATACGCAGTATTTT. Translating gives CASGGEVTDTQYF. This chain joins TRBV18 and TRBJ2-3, with TRBD2 identical over 8 bases. This CDR3 comprises 13 residues. Germline CDR1 and CDR2: KGHSH and LQKENI. Germline trimming cut 11 bases from V and 3 bases from J; bases unmatched to any gene: 7. Full variable domain (outside the CDR3, taken from reference TRBV18 and TRBJ2-3): NAGVMQNPRHLVRRRGQEARLRCSPMKGHSHVYWYRQLPEEGLKFMVYLQKENIIDESGMPKERFSAEFPKEGPSILRIQQVVRGDSAAYFCASGGEVTDTQYFGPGTRLTVL.

Ten or more counts support this clonotype. V gene TRBV18 combines with J gene TRBJ1-4, with 8 bases lining up with TRBD1. The junction had 0 bases not matched to a gene; V was cut back by 3 bases and J by 6 bases. Per germline, CDR1 KGHSH and CDR2 LQKENI. The CDR3 has 13 amino acids. The CDR3 DNA is TGTGCCAGCTCACCGGGACAGGATGAAAAACTGTTTTTT. Translating it yields CASSPGQDEKLFF. The entire variable domain, with the rest obtained from reference TRBV18 and TRBJ1-4, is as follows: NAGVMQNPRHLVRRRGQEARLRCSPMKGHSHVYWYRQLPEEGLKFMVYLQKENIIDESGMPKERFSAEFPKEGPSILRIQQVVRGDSAAYFCASSPGQDEKLFFGSGTQLSVL.

The V and J genes are TRBV7-8 and TRBJ2-1; 7 positions match TRBD2. Trimming took 4 bases from V and 5 from J; bases not matched to a gene: 5. This CDR3 comprises 14 residues. Per germline, CDR1 SGHVS and CDR2 FQNEAQ. CDR3 in amino acids: CASSYQLANNEQFF. CDR3 nucleotides: TGTGCCAGCAGCTACCAACTAGCGAACAATGAGCAGTTCTTC.

The J gene is TRBJ1-1, the V gene TRBV11-1; no clear D gene. There are 13 residues in the CDR3. Looked up from germline, CDR1 is SGHAT and CDR2 is FQDESV (reference sequence). V was shortened by 3 bases and J by 7 bases, with 12 bases between the two germline ends. The CDR3 here is CASSFMSLGEAFF. The CDR3 DNA sequence: TGTGCCAGCAGCTTTATGTCATTAGGTGAAGCTTTCTTT.

The table lists this clonotype with many counts. The chain carries TRBV5-1 and TRBJ1-1, with D tentatively TRBD1 (5 bases). The length of the CDR3 is 15 residues. Trimming left V 2 bases short and J 2 bases short, with 13 bases between. CDR1 and CDR2 (germline): SGHRS, YFSETQ. This chain's CDR3 is CASSLVGGHNTEAFF. In DNA, the CDR3 is TGCGCCAGCAGCTTAGTGGGCGGACACAACACTGAAGCTTTCTTT.

The gene calls are TRBV11-2 and TRBJ1-4; 7 positions agree with TRBD1. The V gene's germline CDR1 is SGHAT and CDR2 FQNNGV. The CDR3 runs to 14 residues. V was clipped by 5 bases and J by 7 bases; unmatched bases: 7. The CDR3: CASSQRGLGEKLFF. Here the CDR3 DNA reads TGTGCCAGCAGCCAAAGGGGGCTGGGTGAAAAACTGTTTTTT.

The CDR3 DNA is TGTGCCAGCACCCCCGGGAGCGCTGGGGCCAACGTCCTGACTTTC. Its protein product is CASTPGSAGANVLTF. This sequence joins TRBV28 and TRBJ2-6; weak D call: TRBD2 (6 bases). Germline assignment: CDR1 MDHEN and CDR2 SYDVKM. The CDR3 covers 15 residues. V gave up 7 bases and J gave up 2 bases, with 12 bases separating them.

This clonotype was recorded a few times. The rearrangement links TRBV18 to TRBJ2-3; perhaps TRBD2 as D (6 bases). The CDR3 covers 13 residues. Germline CDR1 and CDR2: KGHSH and LQKENI. Trimming removed 5 bases from V and 6 bases from J, with 12 bases in between. In nucleotides, the CDR3 is TGTGCCAGCTCATCTGGCGGGGCGGATACGCAGTATTTT. Protein: CASSSGGADTQYF.

The chain uses TRBV11-2 and TRBJ2-1, with 7 nucleotides matching TRBD2. Germline V gene data show CDR1 as SGHAT and CDR2 as FQNNGV. There are 18 residues in the CDR3. J was trimmed by 7 bases and V by 0 bases; bases with no gene match: 15. The CDR3 bases are TGTGCCAGCAGCTTAGACGAGTGGAGCGGGATGGTTTGGAATGAGCAGTTCTTC. Its protein product is CASSLDEWSGMVWNEQFF.

The chain is built from TRBV4-3 and TRBJ1-2; D not certain. The CDR3 extends over 15 amino acids. From germline, CDR1 is LGHNA and CDR2 YSLEER. Trimming took 0 bases from V and 3 from J, leaving 11 bases between them. CDR3 bases: TGCGCCAGCAGCCAAGAGCGAGAGCTCTACTATGGCTACACCTTC. Amino acids: CASSQERELYYGYTF.

The rearrangement uses TRBV5-1 and TRBJ2-1; 8 bases are a match to TRBD1. The V gene end was trimmed by 4 bases and the J gene end by 9 bases; junction bases not matched to a gene: 6. Germline lookup yields CDR1 SGHRS and CDR2 YFSETQ. The length of the CDR3 is 13 residues. The CDR3 DNA follows: TGCGCCAGCAGCCGGGACAGGTCGATTGAGCAGTTCTTC. The encoded protein is CASSRDRSIEQFF.

This chain connects TRBV2 to TRBJ2-1; no firm D call. Germline V lookup: CDR1 SNHLY, CDR2 FYNNEI. Between the trimmed V and J ends, which lost 5 bases and 5 bases, there was a span of 1 base. The CDR3 length is 10 residues. The CDR3 DNA follows: TGTGCCAGCAGTAACAATGAGCAGTTCTTC. Residues: CASSNNEQFF.

The chain links TRBV2 to TRBJ2-3; D is undetermined. The germline V and J ends were trimmed by 4 bases and 1 base, with 12 bases remaining between them. In germline, CDR1 is SNHLY, CDR2 FYNNEI. The CDR3 covers 15 residues. The CDR3 is CASSAGLEGTDTQYF. DNA for the CDR3: TGTGCCAGCAGTGCTGGTCTAGAGGGCACAGATACGCAGTATTTT.

There are a few counts of this clonotype. This chain connects TRBV7-2 to TRBJ1-4, with 8 bases identical to TRBD1. Germline lookup yields CDR1 SGHTA and CDR2 FQGNSA. This CDR3 is 15 amino acids long. Germline trimming cut 2 bases from V and 4 bases from J; bases unmatched to any gene: 3. The CDR3 nucleotides are TGTGCCAGCAGCTTACCGACAGGGGATAATGAAAAACTGTTTTTT. Its translation: CASSLPTGDNEKLFF.

This rearrangement joins TRBV6-2 or TRBV6-3 to TRBJ2-2; 8 bases are shared with TRBD2. With V trimmed by 7 bases and J by 7 bases, 5 bases remained unmatched. CDR1 is MNHEY, CDR2 SVGEGT, per germline. This CDR3 region has 13 residues. The CDR3 loop is CASKQRGNGELFF. The CDR3 DNA is TGTGCCAGCAAACAGCGGGGGAACGGGGAGCTGTTTTTT.

This clonotype was found many times. The chain is built from TRBV6-2 or TRBV6-3 and TRBJ1-1; 10 positions agree with TRBD1. CDR3 size: 16 residues. The trim removed 0 bases at V and 5 bases at J, leaving 6 bases unmatched. CDR1 and CDR2 (germline): MNHEY, SVGEGT. CDR3 amino acids: CASSYSGQGSSTEAFF. The CDR3 DNA reads as TGTGCCAGCAGTTACTCGGGACAGGGGAGTAGTACTGAAGCTTTCTTT.

This clonotype was counted ten times or more. The chain combines TRBV5-1 with TRBJ2-5; TRBD2 matches at 7 bases. The length of the CDR3 is 14 residues. J lost 5 bases, V lost 1 base, and 5 bases had no gene match. Looked up from germline, CDR1 is SGHRS and CDR2 is YFSETQ. The CDR3 DNA sequence: TGCGCCAGCAGCTTGAAGAGCGGGGAGGAGACCCAGTACTTC. Translation: CASSLKSGEETQYF. The entire variable domain, with the rest obtained from reference TRBV5-1 and TRBJ2-5, is as follows: KAGVTQTPRYLIKTRGQQVTLSCSPISGHRSVSWYQQTPGQGLQFLFEYFSETQRNKGNFPGRFSGRQFSNSRSEMNVSTLELGDSALYLCASSLKSGEETQYFGPGTRLLVL.